A few counts support the clone carrying this TCR beta chain. Its specificity is not known. TCRdb itself ran the RT-PCR reads through MiXCR, one entry per CDR3 protein. The profile shows around 580,000 distinct CDR3 sequences, 12% to 15% of them singletons. These data originate in a study of response to subunit inactivated influenza vaccine. Overall study results and limits: Each seasonal flu vaccination may recruit only limited new T cells, authors suggested.

J gave up 3 bases and V 3 bases, and 3 bases lay outside the gene matches. CDR1 and CDR2 (germline): MDHEN, SYDVKM. The CDR3 is 14 amino acids. Specimen: PBMCs from blood, collected roughly 13 days after vaccination. This clonotype originated in a man between 50 and 59 years old who received an inactivated influenza vaccine. The V call is TRBV28, the J call TRBJ2-7, with 9 bases fitting TRBD1. The CDR3 DNA is TGTGCCAGCAGTTTCAGGACAGGGGTCTACGAGCAGTACTTC. Translation gives CASSFRTGVYEQYF.